This TCR beta chain was identified during a study of spatial heterogeneity in lung cancer. The overall study: Consistently, beta-chain sequences turned up in larger numbers than alpha-chain sequences did. General observations from the study: More often at tumor resection than at routine follow-up, ubiquitous expanded tumor TCRs were detected in the blood.

Of note for this clonotype: No antigen is known for it.

Each CDR3 protein is one row after TCRdb ran MiXCR on the 5' RACE reads. The sample holds more than 65,000 distinct CDR3 sequences, 10% to 15% seen once. Time point reported: sample taken at primary tumor resection. Tumor, nontumor lung or frozen PBMC supplied whole RNA that was sequenced unsorted. Donors were some 72 untreated early-stage non-small cell lung cancer patients. V was pared by 9 bases and J by 2 bases, with 5 bases between. The CDR3 extends over 11 amino acids. Looked up from germline, CDR1 is SGHAT and CDR2 is FQNNGV. This clonotype originated in a male donor with early-stage non-small cell lung cancer. The chain links TRBV11-2 to TRBJ1-3; D unresolved. The material was PBMCs, obtained at surgery. CDR3 nucleotide sequence: TGTGCCAGTACAACTGGAAACACCATATATTTT. Protein sequence: CASTTGNTIYF.